This record covers a single T cell receptor beta chain. As yet, its antigen is unknown. Some clones are missing from TCRdb's copy, which holds only in-frame ones; the method was immunoSEQ multiplex PCR. The sample consists of some 170,000 clones, just under 90% of them appearing once. These data originate in a study of T cell responses to AZD1222 COVID-19 vaccine. The study's findings and limits: The study sampled repertoires only after the peak T cell response. Baseline serology detected seropositivity in only six AZD1222 recipients. Once two AZD1222 doses were given, Spike-specific TCR breadth and depth went up.

The sequencing used peripheral blood, collected 28 days after the second dose of the MenACWY control vaccine. This sequence was found in an adult who received the MenACWY meningococcal vaccine as a control.

CDR3 in DNA: TGTGCCATCAGTGTGTGGGGGGGAAACGAGCAGTACTTC. Translation gives CAISVWGGNEQYF. The chain is built from TRBV10-3 and TRBJ2-7; 7 bases are shared with TRBD2. The CDR3 covers 13 residues. V lost 4 bases and J lost 5; bases outside the gene matches: 5. CDR1 ENHRY and CDR2 SYGVKD come from the germline V gene.